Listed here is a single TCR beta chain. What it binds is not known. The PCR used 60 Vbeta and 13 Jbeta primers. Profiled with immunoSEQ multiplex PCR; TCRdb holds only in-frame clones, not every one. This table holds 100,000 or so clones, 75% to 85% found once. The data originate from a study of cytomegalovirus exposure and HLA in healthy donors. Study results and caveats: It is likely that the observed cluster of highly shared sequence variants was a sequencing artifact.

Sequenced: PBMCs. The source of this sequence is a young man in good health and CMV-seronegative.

CDR3 sequence: CAWGGQGGSPLHF. The CDR3, as DNA: TGTGCCTGGGGGGGACAGGGCGGTTCACCCCTCCACTTT. The chain has TRBV30 and TRBJ1-6, with 9 positions matching TRBD1. The CDR3 sequence is 13 residues long. V dropped 5 bases and J dropped 9; count of bases not matched to a gene: 5. Per germline, CDR1 GTSNPN and CDR2 SVGIG (reference sequence).